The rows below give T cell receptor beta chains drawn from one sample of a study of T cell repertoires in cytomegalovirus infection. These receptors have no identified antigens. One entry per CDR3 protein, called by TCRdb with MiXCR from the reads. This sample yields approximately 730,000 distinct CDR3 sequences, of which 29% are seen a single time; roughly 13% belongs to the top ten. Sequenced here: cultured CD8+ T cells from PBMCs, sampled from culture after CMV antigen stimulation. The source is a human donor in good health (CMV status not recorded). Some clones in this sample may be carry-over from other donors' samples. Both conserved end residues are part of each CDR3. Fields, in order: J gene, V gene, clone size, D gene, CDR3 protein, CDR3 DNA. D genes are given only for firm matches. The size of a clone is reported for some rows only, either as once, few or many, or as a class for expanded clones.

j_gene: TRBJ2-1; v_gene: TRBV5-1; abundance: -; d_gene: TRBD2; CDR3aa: CASSSRLAGREQFF; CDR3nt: TGCGCCAGCAGCTCAAGACTAGCAGGACGAGAGCAGTTCTTC
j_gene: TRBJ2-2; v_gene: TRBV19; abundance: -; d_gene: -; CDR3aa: CASRRADPGELFF; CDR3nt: TGTGCCAGTAGGCGGGCGGATCCCGGGGAGCTGTTTTTT
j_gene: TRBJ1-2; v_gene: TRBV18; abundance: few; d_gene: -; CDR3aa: CASSIPRGGNGYTF; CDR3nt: TGTGCCAGCTCCATTCCCAGGGGAGGCAATGGCTACACCTTC
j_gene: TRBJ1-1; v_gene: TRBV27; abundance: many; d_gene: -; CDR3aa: CASSLSNRGAEAFF; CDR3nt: TGTGCCAGCAGTTTATCGAACCGGGGCGCTGAAGCTTTCTTT
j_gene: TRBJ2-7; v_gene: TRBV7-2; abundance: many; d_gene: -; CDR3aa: CASSSRLGGEQYF; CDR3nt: TGTGCCAGCAGCTCGAGACTAGGAGGCGAGCAGTACTTC
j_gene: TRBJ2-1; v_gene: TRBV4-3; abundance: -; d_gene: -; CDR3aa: CASSQFWENYNEQFF; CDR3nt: TGCGCCAGCAGCCAATTTTGGGAGAACTACAATGAGCAGTTCTTC
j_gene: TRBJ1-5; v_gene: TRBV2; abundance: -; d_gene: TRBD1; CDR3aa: CASLIAGGLQPQHF; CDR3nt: TGTGCCAGCCTCATTGCAGGGGGTCTGCAGCCCCAGCATTTT
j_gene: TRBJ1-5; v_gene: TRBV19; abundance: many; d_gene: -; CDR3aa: CASSISRSNQPQHF; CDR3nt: TGTGCCAGTAGTATATCCAGAAGCAATCAGCCCCAGCATTTT
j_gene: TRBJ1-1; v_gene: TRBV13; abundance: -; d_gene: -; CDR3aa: CASSPNPRTEDTEAFF; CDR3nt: TGTGCCAGCAGCCCCAACCCCCGGACAGAGGACACTGAAGCTTTCTTT
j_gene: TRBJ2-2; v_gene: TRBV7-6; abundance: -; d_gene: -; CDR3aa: CASSFPSGELFF; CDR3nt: TGTGCCAGCAGCTTCCCGTCGGGGGAGCTGTTTTTT